This record looks at one T cell receptor (beta chain) sequence and its context. V shed 3 bases and J shed 0 bases, with 6 bases lying between them. The length of the CDR3 is 13 residues. Germline loops: CDR1 MDHEN, CDR2 SYDVKM. Terminally differentiated effector memory CD45RA+ cells were left out of the naive CD8 fraction, which was CD45RO-negative and positively selected for CCR7. This sample was included in a study of shared clonotypes between healthy human individuals. Using immunoSEQ multiplex PCR, the repertoire was profiled, and TCRdb retains in-frame clones only, with some absent. In the table there are about 820,000 clones, over 90% of which are singletons.

The genes are TRBV28 and TRBJ2-7; D remains ambiguous. Material for sequencing was naive CD8+ T cells sorted from blood. The clonotype originates from a man aged 25 to 40 in good health. The CDR3 nucleotides read TGTGCCAGCAGTTTTGTAGCCTCCTACGAGCAGTACTTC. Amino acid sequence: CASSFVASYEQYF.